The 6 T cell receptor beta chains listed next were all sequenced from one sample in a study of blood T cell repertoires in COVID-19 (dated by TCRdb to 2020 to 2022). The library was made by the immunoSEQ multiplex PCR assay. In its TCRdb copy, this immuneACCESS table keeps in-frame sequences only and misses some clones. Where compared with another copy, unresolved V genes explain less than half of these, and the others have no known cause. The sample records roughly 130,000 clones, more than 90% of which are singletons. Jointly, the top ten make up under 4.5% of the sample. The sequencing input was peripheral blood. These receptors came from a man between 45 and 60 years old with active COVID-19.

The chain joins TRBV14 to TRBJ2-4, with D tentatively TRBD1 (5 bases). V shed 1 base and J shed 1 base, with 14 bases lying between them. The CDR3 is 17 amino acids. Germline assignment: CDR1 SGHDN and CDR2 FVKESK. The CDR3 sequence: CASSQALGRDAKNIQYF. CDR3 sequence (DNA): TGTGCCAGCAGCCAAGCCCTCGGCAGGGATGCCAAAAACATTCAGTACTTC.

V and J are TRBV27 and TRBJ1-1, with D perhaps matching TRBD1 (5 bases). The V gene's germline CDR1 is MNHEY and CDR2 SMNVEV (reference sequence). This CDR3 has 11 residues. The V gene lost 5 bases and the J gene lost 8 bases, with 9 bases spanning the gap. Written as DNA, the CDR3 is TGTGCCAGCAGTGGGGCGGGAGAAGCTTTCTTT. This gives the protein CASSGAGEAFF.

The V gene is TRBV2, the J gene TRBJ2-5, with a weak D call TRBD1 (5 bases). The germline V gene has CDR1 SNHLY and CDR2 FYNNEI. CDR3 size: 15 residues. V was clipped by 5 bases and J by 7 bases, with 20 bases between them. The CDR3: CASSPTDYRTGTQYF. The CDR3 nucleotides are TGTGCCAGCAGTCCGACAGATTACCGCACCGGGACCCAGTACTTC.

This chain joins TRBV5-8 and TRBJ2-3; D may be TRBD1 (6 bases). The CDR3 contains 15 residues. From germline, CDR1 is SGHTS and CDR2 YDEGEE. Deletions cut 2 bases from V and 0 bases from J, with 10 bases between. The CDR3 reads CASSFRGGSTDTQYF. DNA for the CDR3: TGTGCCAGCAGCTTCAGGGGTGGTAGCACAGATACGCAGTATTTT.

This clone was recorded once. The gene calls are TRBV23-1 and TRBJ2-7; TRBD1 aligns across 7 bases. TRBV23-1 is an open reading frame, and its role is uncertain. Losses at the gene ends were 6 bases for V and 0 bases for J; bases not matched to a gene: 8. There are 15 residues in the CDR3. CDR3 protein: CASRHPGQPSYEQYF. The CDR3, as DNA: TGCGCCAGCAGGCATCCGGGACAGCCCTCCTACGAGCAGTACTTC.

Points on this clone: Other DNA sequences within the sample encode an identical CDR3. Here the CDR3 reads CASSLTSYNEQFF. In DNA form, the CDR3 reads TGTGCCAGCAGTTTAACTAGCTACAATGAGCAGTTCTTC. The chain couples TRBV6-6 to TRBJ2-1, with TRBD2 as a possible D gene (5 bases). Germline assignment: CDR1 MNHNY and CDR2 SVGAGI (reference sequence). Deletions cut 4 bases from V and 3 bases from J, with 7 bases between. The CDR3 contains 13 residues.